The following is a T cell receptor (beta chain) sequence with its context. The antigen is undetermined. This sample is drawn from a study of T cell responses to AZD1222 COVID-19 vaccine. Background on the study: Timing groups of about 4 and about 12 weeks for second doses were pooled. Study results and caveats: The study found Spike-specific TCR breadth and depth rose after two AZD1222 doses.

Trimming stripped 6 bases from V and 0 bases from J, with 19 bases between. This CDR3 comprises 17 residues. The germline V gene encodes CDR1 MDHEN and CDR2 SYDVKM. Sequencing used immunoSEQ multiplex PCR; TCRdb keeps in-frame clones, though not all of them. Of more than 100,000 clones listed, approximately 88% are singletons. Source: peripheral blood, taken on day 0 of AZD1222 vaccination. The chain couples TRBV28 to TRBJ2-3; D uncertain. This TCR derives from an adult in good health. As DNA, the CDR3 is TGTGCCAGCAGAACTCCCCTTTTTGTGTCTAGCACAGATACGCAGTATTTT. Translation: CASRTPLFVSSTDTQYF.